Each of the 5 T cell receptor beta chains below was sequenced from the same sample in a study of T cell responses to AZD1222 COVID-19 vaccine. Profiled with immunoSEQ multiplex PCR; TCRdb holds only in-frame clones, not every one. The sample lists 65,000 to 75,000 clones; 84% were seen once. The sequences come from peripheral blood, collected on day 0 of AZD1222 vaccination. These receptors came from an adult in good health.

The rearrangement uses TRBV4-2 and TRBJ1-4; 9 nucleotides line up with TRBD1. The CDR3 length is 15 residues. The germline V gene has CDR1 LGHNA and CDR2 YNFKEQ. The J segment lost 5 bases and the V segment lost 1 base, leaving 2 bases of the junction unmatched. CDR3 residues: CASSQADRGNEKLFF. The CDR3 DNA reads as TGTGCCAGCAGCCAAGCGGACAGGGGCAATGAAAAACTGTTTTTT.

The rearrangement links TRBV9 to TRBJ2-7; D not certain. CDR1 is SGDLS and CDR2 is YYNGEE in the germline V gene. CDR3 length: 13 residues. Trimming took off 0 bases at V and 6 bases at J, with 10 bases between the two ends. The chain's CDR3 is CASSVVERSEQYF. The CDR3 coding sequence is TGTGCCAGCAGCGTAGTGGAGAGGTCCGAGCAGTACTTC.

The genes are TRBV5-1 and TRBJ2-7, with 10 bases lining up with TRBD2. The trim removed 1 base at V and 12 bases at J, leaving 13 bases unmatched. This CDR3 contains 15 residues. Germline CDR1 is SGHRS and CDR2 is YFSETQ. The CDR3 region is CASSLSGATSGIRYF. In DNA form, the CDR3 reads TGCGCCAGCAGCTTGTCCGGAGCTACTAGCGGGATTCGGTACTTC.

A few counts support this clone. This rearrangement joins TRBV2 to TRBJ2-7, with a tentative D call TRBD1 (5 bases). CDR1 is SNHLY and CDR2 is FYNNEI in the germline V gene. V lost 6 bases and J 3 bases, leaving 12 bases between the germline ends. The CDR3 covers 13 residues. The CDR3 DNA reads TGTGCCAGCAGCAGTGTACAGGACTACGAGCAGTACTTC. Amino acid sequence: CASSSVQDYEQYF.

The chain links TRBV10-3 to TRBJ2-3; 8 bases are shared with TRBD2. Losses at the gene ends were 5 bases for V and 0 bases for J; bases not matched to a gene: 7. Germline V CDR1 and CDR2: ENHRY, SYGVKD. The CDR3 has 16 amino acids. In DNA, the CDR3 is TGTGCCATCAGTACGGGGGGGAAAACTAGCACAGATACGCAGTATTTT. Amino acid sequence: CAISTGGKTSTDTQYF.